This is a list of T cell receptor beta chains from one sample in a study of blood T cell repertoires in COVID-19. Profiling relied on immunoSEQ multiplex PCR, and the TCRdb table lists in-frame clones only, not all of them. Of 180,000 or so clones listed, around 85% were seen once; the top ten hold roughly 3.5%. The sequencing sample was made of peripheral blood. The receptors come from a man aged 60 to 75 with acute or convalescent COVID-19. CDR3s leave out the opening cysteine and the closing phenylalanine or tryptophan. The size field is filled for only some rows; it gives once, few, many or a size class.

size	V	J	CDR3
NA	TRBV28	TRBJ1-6	ASSLSLTDRVINSPLH
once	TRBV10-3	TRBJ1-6	AISGDGGNENSPLH
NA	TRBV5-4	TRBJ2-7	ASSLAGTPSYEQY
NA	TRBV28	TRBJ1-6	ASRRETGSSYNSPLH
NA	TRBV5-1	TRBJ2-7	ASSLSSSGTEQY
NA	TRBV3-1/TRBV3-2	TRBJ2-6	ASTPGSGANVLT
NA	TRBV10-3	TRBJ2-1	AISSGTSGTNEQF
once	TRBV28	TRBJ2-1	AVTSGYNEQF
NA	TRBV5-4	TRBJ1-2	ASSGGTGVYGYT
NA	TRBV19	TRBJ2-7	ASSRLAGSYEQY
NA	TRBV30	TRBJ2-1	AWSVRGNEQF
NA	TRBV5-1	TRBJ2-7	ASSLGGGGAYEQY
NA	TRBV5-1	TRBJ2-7	ASRSTGSIYEQY
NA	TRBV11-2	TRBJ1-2	ASSLASVTNYGYT
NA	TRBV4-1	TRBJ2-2	ASSRTSGTTGELF
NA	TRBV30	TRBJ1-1	AWSRGGNTEAF
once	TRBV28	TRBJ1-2	ASSRTGGYGYT
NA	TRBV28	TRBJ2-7	ASIGRTYEQY
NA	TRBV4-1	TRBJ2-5	ASSQPRDREETQY
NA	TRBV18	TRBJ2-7	ASSPLDSSPYEQY
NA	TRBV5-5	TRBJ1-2	ASSFGSTGYNYGYT
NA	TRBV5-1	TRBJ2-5	ASARDLGAETQY
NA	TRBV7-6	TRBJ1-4	ASSSQGAWEKLF
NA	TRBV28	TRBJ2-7	ASSLPNWTSGAYEQY
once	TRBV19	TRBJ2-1	ASSIYVRRDWTSNDNEQF
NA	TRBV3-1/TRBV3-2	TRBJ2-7	ASSRSDRGREQY
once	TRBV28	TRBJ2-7	ASSFPSGGTREQY